A single T cell receptor (beta chain) is shown here with its context. Antigen unknown. The data stem from a study of cytomegalovirus exposure and HLA in healthy donors. On the study more broadly: Later analysis reported that the roughly 110 validation repertoires shared the platform of the approximately 690 first-cohort repertoires.

Broader study findings: Reported performance of the classifier showed diagnosis of cytomegalovirus status with high specificity and sensitivity. According to the study, 150 to 200 TCR beta chains were cytomegalovirus-associated. For most TCR sequences rarity was the rule, although some public TCRs occurred in many donors.

Clones were sequenced by immunoSEQ multiplex PCR, and TCRdb holds only the in-frame ones, with some missing. The sample lists tens of thousands of clones, over 85% occurring once. The sample was PBMCs. The TCR sequence derives from a man aged 18 to 29 in good health and CMV-seropositive.

The CDR3 bases are TGTGCCAGCAGCCCATTATCGGGGACAGATACGCAGTATTTT. Its translation is CASSPLSGTDTQYF. The V call is TRBV7-8, the J call TRBJ2-3, with D possibly matching TRBD2 (5 bases). This CDR3 is built from 14 residues. Germline assignment: CDR1 SGHVS and CDR2 FQNEAQ. Trimming left V 5 bases short and J 3 bases short, with 12 bases between.